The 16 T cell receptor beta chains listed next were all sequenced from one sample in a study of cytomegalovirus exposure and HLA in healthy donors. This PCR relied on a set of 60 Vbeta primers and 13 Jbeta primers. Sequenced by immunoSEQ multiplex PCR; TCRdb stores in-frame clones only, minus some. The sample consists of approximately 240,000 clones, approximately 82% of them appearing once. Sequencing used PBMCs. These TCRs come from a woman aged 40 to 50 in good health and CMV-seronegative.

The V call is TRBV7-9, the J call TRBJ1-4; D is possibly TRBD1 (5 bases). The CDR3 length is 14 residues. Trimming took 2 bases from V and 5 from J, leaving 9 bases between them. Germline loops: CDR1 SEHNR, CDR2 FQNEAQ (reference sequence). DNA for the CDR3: TGTGCCAGCAGCTTACCAGGGATGAATGAAAAACTGTTTTTT. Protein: CASSLPGMNEKLFF.

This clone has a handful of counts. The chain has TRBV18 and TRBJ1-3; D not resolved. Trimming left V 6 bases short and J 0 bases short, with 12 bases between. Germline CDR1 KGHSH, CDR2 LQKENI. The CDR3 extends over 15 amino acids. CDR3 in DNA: TGTGCCAGCTCGCGGGCAGGCTCCTCTGGAAACACCATATATTTT. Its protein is CASSRAGSSGNTIYF.

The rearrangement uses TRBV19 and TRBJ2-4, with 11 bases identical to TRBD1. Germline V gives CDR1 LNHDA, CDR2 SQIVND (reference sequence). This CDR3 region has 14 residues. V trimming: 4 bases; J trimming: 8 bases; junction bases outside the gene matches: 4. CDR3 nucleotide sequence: TGTGCCAGTAGTAAAGGGACAGGGGGATACATTCAGTACTTC. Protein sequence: CASSKGTGGYIQYF.

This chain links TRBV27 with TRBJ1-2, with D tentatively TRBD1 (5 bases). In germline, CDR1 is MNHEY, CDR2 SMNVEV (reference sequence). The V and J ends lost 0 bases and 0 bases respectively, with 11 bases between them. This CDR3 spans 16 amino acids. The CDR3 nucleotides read TGTGCCAGCAGTTTATCACTGGACACGACTAACTATGGCTACACCTTC. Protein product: CASSLSLDTTNYGYTF.

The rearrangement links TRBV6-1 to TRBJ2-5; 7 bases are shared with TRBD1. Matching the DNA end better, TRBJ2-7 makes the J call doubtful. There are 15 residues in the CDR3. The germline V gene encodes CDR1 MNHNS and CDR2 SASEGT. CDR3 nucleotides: TGTGCCAGCAGTGACCGGGACAGCCTTTCCTACGAGCAGTACTTC. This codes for CASSDRDSLSYEQYF.

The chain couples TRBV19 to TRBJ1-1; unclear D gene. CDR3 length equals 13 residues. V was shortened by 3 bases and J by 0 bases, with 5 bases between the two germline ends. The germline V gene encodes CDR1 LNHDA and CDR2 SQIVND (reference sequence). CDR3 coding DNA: TGTGCCAGTAGTATCGGGATGAACACTGAAGCTTTCTTT. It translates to CASSIGMNTEAFF.

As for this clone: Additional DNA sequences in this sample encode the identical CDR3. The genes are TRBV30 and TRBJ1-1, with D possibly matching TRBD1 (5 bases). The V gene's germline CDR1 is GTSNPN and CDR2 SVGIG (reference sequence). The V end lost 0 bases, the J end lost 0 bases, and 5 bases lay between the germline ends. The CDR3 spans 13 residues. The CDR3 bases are TGTGCCTGGAGTGTACAGGTGAACACTGAAGCTTTCTTT. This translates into CAWSVQVNTEAFF.

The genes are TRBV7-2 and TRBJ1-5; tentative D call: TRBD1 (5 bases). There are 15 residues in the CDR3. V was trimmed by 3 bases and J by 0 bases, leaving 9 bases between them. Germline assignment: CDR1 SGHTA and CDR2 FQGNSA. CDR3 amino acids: CASSLGGDSNQPQHF. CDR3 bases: TGTGCCAGCAGCTTGGGGGGGGATAGCAATCAGCCCCAGCATTTT.

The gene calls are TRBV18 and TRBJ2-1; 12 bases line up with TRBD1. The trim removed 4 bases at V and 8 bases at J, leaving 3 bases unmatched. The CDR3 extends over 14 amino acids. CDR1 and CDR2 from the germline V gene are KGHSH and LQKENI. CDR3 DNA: TGTGCCAGCTCACTACGGGACAGGGGGCATGAGCAGTTCTTC. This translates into CASSLRDRGHEQFF. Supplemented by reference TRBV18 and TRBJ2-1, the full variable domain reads NAGVMQNPRHLVRRRGQEARLRCSPMKGHSHVYWYRQLPEEGLKFMVYLQKENIIDESGMPKERFSAEFPKEGPSILRIQQVVRGDSAAYFCASSLRDRGHEQFFGPGTRLTVL.

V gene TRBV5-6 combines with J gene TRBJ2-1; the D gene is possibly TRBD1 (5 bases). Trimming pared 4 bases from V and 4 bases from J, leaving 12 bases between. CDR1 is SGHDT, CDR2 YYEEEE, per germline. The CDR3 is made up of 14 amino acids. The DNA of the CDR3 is TGTGCCAGCAGCATAGGACACCGTTACAATGAGCAGTTCTTC. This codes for CASSIGHRYNEQFF.

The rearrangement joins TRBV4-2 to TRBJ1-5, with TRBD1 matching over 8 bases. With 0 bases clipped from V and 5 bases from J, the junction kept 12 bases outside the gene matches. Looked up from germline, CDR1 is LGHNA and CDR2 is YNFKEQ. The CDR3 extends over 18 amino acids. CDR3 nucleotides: TGTGCCAGCAGCCAAGATGTGGCAGGGGGGACAGGCTATCAGCCCCAGCATTTT. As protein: CASSQDVAGGTGYQPQHF.

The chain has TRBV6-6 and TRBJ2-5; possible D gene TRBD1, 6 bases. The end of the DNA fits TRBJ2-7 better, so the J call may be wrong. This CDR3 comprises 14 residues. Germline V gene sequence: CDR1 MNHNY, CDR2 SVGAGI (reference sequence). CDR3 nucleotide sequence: TGTGCCAGCAGTTACTCGACAGGTATCTACGAGCAGTACTTC. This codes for CASSYSTGIYEQYF.

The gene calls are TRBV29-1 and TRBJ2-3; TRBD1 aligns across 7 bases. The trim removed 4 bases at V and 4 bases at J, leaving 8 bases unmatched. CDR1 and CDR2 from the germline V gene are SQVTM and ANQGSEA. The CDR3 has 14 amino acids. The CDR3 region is CSVGHYRGSDTQYF. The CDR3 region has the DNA TGCAGCGTTGGGCATTACAGGGGATCAGATACGCAGTATTTT.

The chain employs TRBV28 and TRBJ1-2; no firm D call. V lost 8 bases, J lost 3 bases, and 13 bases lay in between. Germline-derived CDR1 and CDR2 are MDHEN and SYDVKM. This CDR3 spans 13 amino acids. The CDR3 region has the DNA TGTGCCAGCCTTAAATCCGGGTACTATGGCTACACCTTC. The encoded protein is CASLKSGYYGYTF.

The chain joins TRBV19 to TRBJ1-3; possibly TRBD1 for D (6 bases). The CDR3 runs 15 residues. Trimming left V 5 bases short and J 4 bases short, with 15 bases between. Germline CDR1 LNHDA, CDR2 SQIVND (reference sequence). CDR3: CASSPSGQSGNTIYF. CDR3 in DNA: TGTGCCAGTAGTCCCTCCGGACAGTCCGGAAACACCATATATTTT.

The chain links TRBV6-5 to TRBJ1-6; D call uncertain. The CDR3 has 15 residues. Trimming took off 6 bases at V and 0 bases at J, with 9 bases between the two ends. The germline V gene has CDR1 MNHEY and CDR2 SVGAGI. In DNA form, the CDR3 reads TGTGCCAGCAGGTCGACTAGCTCCTATAATTCACCCCTCCACTTT. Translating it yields CASRSTSSYNSPLHF.